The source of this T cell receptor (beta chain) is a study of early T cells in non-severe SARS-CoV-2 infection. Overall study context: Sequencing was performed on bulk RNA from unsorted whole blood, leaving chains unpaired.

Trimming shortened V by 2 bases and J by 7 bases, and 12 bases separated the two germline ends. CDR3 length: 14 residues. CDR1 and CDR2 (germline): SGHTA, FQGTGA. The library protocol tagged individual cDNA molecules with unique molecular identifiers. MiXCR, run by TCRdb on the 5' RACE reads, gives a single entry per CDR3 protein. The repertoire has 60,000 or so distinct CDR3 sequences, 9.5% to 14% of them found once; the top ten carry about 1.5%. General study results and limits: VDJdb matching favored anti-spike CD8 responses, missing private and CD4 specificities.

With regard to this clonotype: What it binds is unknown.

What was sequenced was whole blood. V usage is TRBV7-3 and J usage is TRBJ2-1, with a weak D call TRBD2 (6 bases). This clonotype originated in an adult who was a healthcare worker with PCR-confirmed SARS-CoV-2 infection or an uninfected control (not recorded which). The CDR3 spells CASSLGFGGNEQFF. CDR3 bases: TGTGCCAGCAGCTTAGGTTTCGGGGGTAATGAGCAGTTCTTC.